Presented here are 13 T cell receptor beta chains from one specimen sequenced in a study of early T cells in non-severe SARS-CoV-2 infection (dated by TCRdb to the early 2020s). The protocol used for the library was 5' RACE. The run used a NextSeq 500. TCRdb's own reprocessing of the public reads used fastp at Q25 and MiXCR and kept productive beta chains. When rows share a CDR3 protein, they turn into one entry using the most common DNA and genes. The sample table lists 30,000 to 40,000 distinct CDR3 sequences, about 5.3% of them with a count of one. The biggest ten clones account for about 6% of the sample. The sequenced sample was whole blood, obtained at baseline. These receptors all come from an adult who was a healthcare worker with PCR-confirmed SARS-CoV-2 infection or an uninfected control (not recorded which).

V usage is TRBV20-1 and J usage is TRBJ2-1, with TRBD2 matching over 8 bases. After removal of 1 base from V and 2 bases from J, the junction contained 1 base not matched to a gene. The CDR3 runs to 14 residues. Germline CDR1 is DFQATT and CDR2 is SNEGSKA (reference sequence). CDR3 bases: TGCAGTGCTAGAGTCGGGAGGGCCTACAATGAGCAGTTCTTC. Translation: CSARVGRAYNEQFF.

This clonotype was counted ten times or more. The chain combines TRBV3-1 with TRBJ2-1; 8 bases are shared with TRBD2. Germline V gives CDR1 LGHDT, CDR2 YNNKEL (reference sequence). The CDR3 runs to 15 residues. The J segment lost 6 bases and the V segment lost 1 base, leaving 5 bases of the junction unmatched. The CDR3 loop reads CASSQAGTSLNEQFF. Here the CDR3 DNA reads TGTGCCAGCAGCCAAGCCGGGACTAGTCTCAATGAGCAGTTCTTC.

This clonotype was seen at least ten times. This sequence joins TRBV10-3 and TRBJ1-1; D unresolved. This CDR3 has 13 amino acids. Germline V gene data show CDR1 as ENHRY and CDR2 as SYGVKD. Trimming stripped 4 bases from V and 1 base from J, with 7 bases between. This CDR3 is CAISAGGNTEAFF. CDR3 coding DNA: TGTGCCATCAGTGCAGGAGGGAACACTGAAGCTTTCTTT.

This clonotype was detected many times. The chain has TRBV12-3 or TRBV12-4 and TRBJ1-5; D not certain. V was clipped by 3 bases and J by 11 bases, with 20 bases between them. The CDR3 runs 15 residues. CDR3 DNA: TGTGCCAGCAGTTTCCGCGACCCACCTCATGGGGCCCAGCATTTT. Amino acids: CASSFRDPPHGAQHF.

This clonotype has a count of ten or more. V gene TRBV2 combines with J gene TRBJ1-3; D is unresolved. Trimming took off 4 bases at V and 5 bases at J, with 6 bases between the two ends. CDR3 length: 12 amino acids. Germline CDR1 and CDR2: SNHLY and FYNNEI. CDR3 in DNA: TGTGCCAGCAGTGGGAACAGAAACACCATATATTTT. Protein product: CASSGNRNTIYF. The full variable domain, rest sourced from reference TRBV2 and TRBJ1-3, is EPEVTQTPSHQVTQMGQEVILRCVPISNHLYFYWYRQILGQKVEFLVSFYNNEISEKSEIFDDQFSVERPDGSNFTLKIRSTKLEDSAMYFCASSGNRNTIYFGEGSWLTVV.

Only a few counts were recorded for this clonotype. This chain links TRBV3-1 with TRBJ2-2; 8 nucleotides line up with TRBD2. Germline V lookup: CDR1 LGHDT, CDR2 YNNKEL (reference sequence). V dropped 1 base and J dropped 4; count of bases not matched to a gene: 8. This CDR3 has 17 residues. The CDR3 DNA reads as TGTGCCAGCAGCCAAGCCCCAGCGGGAGTTGGCACCGGGGAGCTGTTTTTT. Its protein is CASSQAPAGVGTGELFF.

CDR3 residues: CSVATSGRYQETQYF. The CDR3 coding sequence is TGCAGCGTGGCGACTAGCGGGAGGTACCAAGAGACCCAGTACTTC. The chain employs TRBV29-1 and TRBJ2-5; 13 bases are shared with TRBD2. Germline assignment: CDR1 SQVTM and CDR2 ANQGSEA. After removal of 6 bases from V and 0 bases from J, the junction contained 4 bases not matched to a gene. The CDR3 extends over 15 amino acids.

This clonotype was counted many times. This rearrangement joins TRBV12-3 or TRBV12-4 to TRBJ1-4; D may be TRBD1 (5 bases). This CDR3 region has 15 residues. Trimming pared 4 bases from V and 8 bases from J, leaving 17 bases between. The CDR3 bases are TGTGCCAGCAGTTCCCACGGACAATTGGACGAAAAACTGTTTTTT. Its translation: CASSSHGQLDEKLFF.

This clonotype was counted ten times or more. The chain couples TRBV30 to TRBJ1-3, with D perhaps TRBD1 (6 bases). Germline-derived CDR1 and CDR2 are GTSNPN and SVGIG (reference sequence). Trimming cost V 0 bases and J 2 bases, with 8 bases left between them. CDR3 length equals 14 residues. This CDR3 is CAWSVGGTGNTIYF. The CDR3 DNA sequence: TGTGCCTGGAGTGTGGGGGGCACTGGAAACACCATATATTTT.

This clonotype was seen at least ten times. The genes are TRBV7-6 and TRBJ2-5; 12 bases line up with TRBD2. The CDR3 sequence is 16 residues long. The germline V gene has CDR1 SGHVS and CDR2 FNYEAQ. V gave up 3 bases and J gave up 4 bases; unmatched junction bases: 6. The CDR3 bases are TGTGCCAGCAGCTTGACTAGCGGGAGAGAAGGAGAGACCCAGTACTTC. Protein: CASSLTSGREGETQYF.

In DNA form, the CDR3 reads TGTGCCAGCATTCAGACTAGCGGGAGATCCTACGAGCAGTACTTC. Translation: CASIQTSGRSYEQYF. This chain links TRBV28 with TRBJ2-7, with 12 bases matching TRBD2. The trim removed 7 bases at V and 1 base at J, leaving 5 bases unmatched. Germline CDR1 is MDHEN and CDR2 is SYDVKM. The CDR3 is made up of 15 amino acids.

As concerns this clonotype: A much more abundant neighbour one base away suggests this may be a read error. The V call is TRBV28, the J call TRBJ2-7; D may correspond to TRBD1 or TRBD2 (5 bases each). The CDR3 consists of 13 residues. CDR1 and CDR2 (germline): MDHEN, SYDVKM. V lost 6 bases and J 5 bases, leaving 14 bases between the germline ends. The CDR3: CASSPGPLHEQYF. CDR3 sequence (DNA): TGTGCCAGCAGCCCGGGACCGTTACACGAGCAGTACTTC.

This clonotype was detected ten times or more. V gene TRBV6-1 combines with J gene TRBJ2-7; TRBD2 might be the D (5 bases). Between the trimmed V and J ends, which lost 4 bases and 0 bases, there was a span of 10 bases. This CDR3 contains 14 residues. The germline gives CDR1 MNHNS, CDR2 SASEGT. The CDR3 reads CASSAVRGSYEQYV. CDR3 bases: TGTGCCAGCAGTGCGGTTCGGGGCTCCTACGAGCAGTACGTC.